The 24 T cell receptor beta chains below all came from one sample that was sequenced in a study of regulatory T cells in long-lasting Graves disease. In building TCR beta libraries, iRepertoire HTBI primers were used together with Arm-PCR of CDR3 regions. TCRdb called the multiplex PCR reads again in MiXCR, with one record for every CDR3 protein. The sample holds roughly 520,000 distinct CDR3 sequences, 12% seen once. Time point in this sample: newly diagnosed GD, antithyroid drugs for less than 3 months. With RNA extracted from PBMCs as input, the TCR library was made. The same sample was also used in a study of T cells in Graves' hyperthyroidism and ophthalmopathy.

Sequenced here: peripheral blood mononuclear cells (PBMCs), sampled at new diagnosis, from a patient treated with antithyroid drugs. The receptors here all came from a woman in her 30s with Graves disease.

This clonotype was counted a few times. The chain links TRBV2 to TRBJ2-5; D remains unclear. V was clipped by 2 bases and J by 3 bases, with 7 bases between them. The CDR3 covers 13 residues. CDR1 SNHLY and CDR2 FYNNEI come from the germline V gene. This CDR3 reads CASSEYLEETQYF. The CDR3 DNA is TGTGCCAGCAGTGAATACTTAGAAGAGACCCAGTACTTC.

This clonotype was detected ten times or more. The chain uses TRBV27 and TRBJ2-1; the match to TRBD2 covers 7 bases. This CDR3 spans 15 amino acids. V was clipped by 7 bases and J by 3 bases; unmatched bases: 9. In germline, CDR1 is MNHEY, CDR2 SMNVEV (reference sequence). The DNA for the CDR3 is TGTGCCAGCACCCAAGTGGGGGGGTACTACAATGAGCAGTTCTTC. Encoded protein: CASTQVGGYYNEQFF.

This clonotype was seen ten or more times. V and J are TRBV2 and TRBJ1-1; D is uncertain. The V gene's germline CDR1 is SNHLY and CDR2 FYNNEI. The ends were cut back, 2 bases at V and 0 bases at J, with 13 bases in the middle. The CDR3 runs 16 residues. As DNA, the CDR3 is TGTGCCAGCAGTGAATTGACAAAAATCATGAACACTGAAGCTTTCTTT. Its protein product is CASSELTKIMNTEAFF.

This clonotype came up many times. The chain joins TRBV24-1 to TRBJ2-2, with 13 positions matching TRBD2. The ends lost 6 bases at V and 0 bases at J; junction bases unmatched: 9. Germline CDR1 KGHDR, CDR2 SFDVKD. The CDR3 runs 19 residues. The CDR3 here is CATSRTGLAGLANTGELFF. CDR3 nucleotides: TGTGCCACCAGTCGAACGGGACTAGCGGGATTGGCGAACACCGGGGAGCTGTTTTTT.

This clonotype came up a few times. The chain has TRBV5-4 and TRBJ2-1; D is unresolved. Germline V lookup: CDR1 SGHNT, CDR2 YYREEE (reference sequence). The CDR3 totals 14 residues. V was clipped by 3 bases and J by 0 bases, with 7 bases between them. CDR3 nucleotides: TGTGCCAGCAGCTCCCCGAGCTCCTACAATGAGCAGTTCTTC. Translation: CASSSPSSYNEQFF.

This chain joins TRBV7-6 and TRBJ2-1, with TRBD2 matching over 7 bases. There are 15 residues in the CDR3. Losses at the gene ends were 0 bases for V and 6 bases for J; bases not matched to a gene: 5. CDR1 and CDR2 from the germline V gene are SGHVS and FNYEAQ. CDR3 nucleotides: TGTGCCAGCAGCTTAGCGGGAGGGCAGGTCAATGAGCAGTTCTTC. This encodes CASSLAGGQVNEQFF.

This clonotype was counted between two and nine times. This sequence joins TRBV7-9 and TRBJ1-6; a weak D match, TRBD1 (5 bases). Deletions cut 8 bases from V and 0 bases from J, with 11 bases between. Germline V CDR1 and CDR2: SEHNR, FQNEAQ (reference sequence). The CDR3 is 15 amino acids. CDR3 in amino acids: CASQGLTSYNSPLHF. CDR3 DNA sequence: TGTGCCAGCCAGGGTCTGACCTCCTATAATTCACCCCTCCACTTT.

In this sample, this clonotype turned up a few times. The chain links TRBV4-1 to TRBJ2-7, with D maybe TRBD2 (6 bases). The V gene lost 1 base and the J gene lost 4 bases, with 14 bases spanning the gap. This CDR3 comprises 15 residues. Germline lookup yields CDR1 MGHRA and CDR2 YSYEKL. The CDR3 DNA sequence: TGCGCCAGCAGCCAAGGTCAGGGAGGAGGGTACGAGCAGTACTTC. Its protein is CASSQGQGGGYEQYF.

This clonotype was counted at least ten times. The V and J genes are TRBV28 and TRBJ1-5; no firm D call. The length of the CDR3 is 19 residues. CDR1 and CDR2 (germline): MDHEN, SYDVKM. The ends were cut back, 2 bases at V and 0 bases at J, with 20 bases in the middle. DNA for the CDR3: TGTGCCAGCAGTTTAGATCCACGGGTTGCAGCTAATAGCAATCAGCCCCAGCATTTT. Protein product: CASSLDPRVAANSNQPQHF.

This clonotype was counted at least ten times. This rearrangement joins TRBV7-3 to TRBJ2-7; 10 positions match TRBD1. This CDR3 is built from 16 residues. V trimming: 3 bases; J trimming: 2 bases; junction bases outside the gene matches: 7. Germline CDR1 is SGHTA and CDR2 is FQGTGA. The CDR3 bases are TGTGCCAGCAGCTTGACAGGGGGCGCCGAGACCTACGAGCAGTACTTC. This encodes CASSLTGGAETYEQYF.

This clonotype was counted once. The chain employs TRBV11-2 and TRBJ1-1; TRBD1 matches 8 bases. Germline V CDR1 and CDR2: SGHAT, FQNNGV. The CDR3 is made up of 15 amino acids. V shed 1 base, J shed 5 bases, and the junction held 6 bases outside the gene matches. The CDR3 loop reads CASSLGRTGPTEAFF. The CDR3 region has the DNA TGTGCCAGCAGCTTAGGGCGGACAGGGCCGACTGAAGCTTTCTTT.

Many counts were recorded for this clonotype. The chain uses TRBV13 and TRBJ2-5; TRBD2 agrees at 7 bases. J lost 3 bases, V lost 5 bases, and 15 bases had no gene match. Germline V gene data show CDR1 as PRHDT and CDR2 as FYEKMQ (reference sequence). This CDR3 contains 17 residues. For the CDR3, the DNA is TGTGCCAGCAGCCAATCTAGTTGGGGGAGGGCCGAAGAGACCCAGTACTTC. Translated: CASSQSSWGRAEETQYF.

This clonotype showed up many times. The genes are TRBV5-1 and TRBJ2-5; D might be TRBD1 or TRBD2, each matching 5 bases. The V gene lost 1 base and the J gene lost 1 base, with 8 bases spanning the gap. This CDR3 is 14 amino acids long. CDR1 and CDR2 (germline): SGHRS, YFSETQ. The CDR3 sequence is CASSLSGTQETQYF. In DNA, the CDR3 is TGCGCCAGCAGCTTGTCGGGGACCCAAGAGACCCAGTACTTC. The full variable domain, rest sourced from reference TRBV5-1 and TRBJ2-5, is KAGVTQTPRYLIKTRGQQVTLSCSPISGHRSVSWYQQTPGQGLQFLFEYFSETQRNKGNFPGRFSGRQFSNSRSEMNVSTLELGDSALYLCASSLSGTQETQYFGPGTRLLVL.

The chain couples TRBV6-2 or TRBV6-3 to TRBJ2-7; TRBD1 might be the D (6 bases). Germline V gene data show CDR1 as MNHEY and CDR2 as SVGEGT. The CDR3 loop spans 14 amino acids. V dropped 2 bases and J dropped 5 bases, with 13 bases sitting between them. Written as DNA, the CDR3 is TGTGCCAGCAGTTACCGGGACACTTCCGACGAGCAGTACTTC. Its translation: CASSYRDTSDEQYF.

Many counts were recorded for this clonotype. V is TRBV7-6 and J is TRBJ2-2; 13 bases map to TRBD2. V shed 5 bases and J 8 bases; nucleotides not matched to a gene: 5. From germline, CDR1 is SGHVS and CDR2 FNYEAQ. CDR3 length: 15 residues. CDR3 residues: CASSPTSGRFGELFF. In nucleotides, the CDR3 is TGTGCCAGCAGCCCGACTAGCGGGAGGTTTGGGGAGCTGTTTTTT.

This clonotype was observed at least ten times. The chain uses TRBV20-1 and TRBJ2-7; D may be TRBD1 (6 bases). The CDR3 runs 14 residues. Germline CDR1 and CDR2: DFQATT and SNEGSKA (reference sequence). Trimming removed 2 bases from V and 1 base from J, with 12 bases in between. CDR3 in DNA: TGCAGTGCTAGATCCATGACAGGTTCCTACGAGCAGTACTTC. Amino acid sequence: CSARSMTGSYEQYF.

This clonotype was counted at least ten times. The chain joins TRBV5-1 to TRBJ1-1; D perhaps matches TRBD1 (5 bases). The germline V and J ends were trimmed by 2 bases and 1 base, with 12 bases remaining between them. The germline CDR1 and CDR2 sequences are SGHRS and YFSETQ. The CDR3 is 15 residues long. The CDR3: CASSFGHAGNTEAFF. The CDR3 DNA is TGCGCCAGCAGCTTCGGACACGCGGGGAACACTGAAGCTTTCTTT.

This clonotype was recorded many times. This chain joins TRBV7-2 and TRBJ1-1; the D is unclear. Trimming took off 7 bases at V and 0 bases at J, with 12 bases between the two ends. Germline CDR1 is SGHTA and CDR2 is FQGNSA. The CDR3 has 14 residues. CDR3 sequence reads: CASIQTRMNTEAFF. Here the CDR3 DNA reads TGTGCCAGCATCCAGACAAGGATGAACACTGAAGCTTTCTTT.

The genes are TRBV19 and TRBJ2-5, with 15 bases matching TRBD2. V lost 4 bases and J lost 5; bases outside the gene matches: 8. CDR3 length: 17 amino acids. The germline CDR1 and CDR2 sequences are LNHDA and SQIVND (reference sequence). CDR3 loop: CASSTGLAGGWLETQYF. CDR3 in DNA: TGTGCCAGTAGTACGGGACTAGCGGGGGGATGGTTGGAGACCCAGTACTTC.

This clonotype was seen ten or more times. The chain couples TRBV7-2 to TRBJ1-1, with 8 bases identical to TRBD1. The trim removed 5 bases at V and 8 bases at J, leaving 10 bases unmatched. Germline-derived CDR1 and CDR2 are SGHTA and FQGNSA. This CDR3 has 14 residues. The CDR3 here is CASSLDWRDREAFF. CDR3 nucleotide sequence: TGTGCCAGCAGCCTAGATTGGAGGGACAGGGAAGCTTTCTTT.

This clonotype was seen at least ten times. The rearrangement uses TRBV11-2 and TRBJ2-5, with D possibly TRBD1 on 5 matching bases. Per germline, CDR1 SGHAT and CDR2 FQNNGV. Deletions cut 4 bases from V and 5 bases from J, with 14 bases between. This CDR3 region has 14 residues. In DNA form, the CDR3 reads TGTGCCAGCAGCTATTCGGCAGGGTGGGAGACCCAGTACTTC. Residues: CASSYSAGWETQYF.

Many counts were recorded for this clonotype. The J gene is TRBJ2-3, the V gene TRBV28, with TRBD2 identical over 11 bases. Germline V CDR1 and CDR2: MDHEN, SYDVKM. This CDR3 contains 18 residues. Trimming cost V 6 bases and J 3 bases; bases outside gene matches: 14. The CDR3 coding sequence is TGTGCCAGCAGCCGCCCCGCCGAACTAGCGGGAGTAACAGATACGCAGTATTTT. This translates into CASSRPAELAGVTDTQYF.

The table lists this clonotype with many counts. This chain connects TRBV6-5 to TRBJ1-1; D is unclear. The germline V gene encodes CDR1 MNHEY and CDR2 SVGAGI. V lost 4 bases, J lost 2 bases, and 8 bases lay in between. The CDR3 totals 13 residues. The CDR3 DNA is TGTGCCAGCAGTTTTCGGCGTAACACTGAAGCTTTCTTT. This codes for CASSFRRNTEAFF.

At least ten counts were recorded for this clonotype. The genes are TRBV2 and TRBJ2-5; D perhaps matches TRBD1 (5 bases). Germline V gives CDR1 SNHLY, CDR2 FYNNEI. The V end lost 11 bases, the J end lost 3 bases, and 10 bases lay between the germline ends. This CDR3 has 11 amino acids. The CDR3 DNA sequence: TGTGCCCGGGCGGACAAAGAGACCCAGTACTTC. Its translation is CARADKETQYF.